This T cell receptor beta chain was captured by sequencing in a study of T cell repertoires in cytomegalovirus infection. About the research overall: From public TCR beta signatures came an indication of both CMV infection and matching HLA type.

Germline CDR1 reads SGHTA; CDR2 reads FQGNSA. CDR3 length: 14 residues. The V end was cut by 3 bases, the J end by 0 bases, with 6 bases between. TCRdb re-analysed the reads in MiXCR, keeping a single row per CDR3 protein. The sample gives 300,000 or so distinct CDR3 sequences, 20% to 30% of which show up once; 10% to 15% is in the top ten. Study-wide results and caveats: The study found HLA-C-restricted CMV-specific TCR beta clonotypes dominating the ex vivo response.

Many counts were recorded for this clonotype. Its antigen is as yet unknown. The receptor comes from a human donor in good health (CMV status not recorded). Some clones in this sample may be carry-over from other donors' samples. The sequences come from cultured PBMCs, collected from culture after CMV antigen stimulation. The rearrangement links TRBV7-2 to TRBJ2-4, with D hard to call. The DNA of the CDR3 is TGTGCCAGCAGCTTCGACGTAGCCAAAAACATTCAGTACTTC. This sequence encodes CASSFDVAKNIQYF.